This is a list of T cell receptor beta chains from one sample in a study of radiation and T cells in renal cell carcinoma. Some clones are missing from TCRdb's copy, which holds only in-frame ones; the method was immunoSEQ multiplex PCR. Among around 130,000 clones listed, 88% were seen once. Sequenced material: blood, taken from a patient whose treatment included radiotherapy and nephrectomy. Receptors originate from a woman in her seventies with renal cell carcinoma. CDR3s include the opening cysteine and the closing phenylalanine or tryptophan. Fields, in order: clone size, V gene, J gene, D gene, CDR3 protein, CDR3 DNA. A D gene is named only where the DNA matches it firmly. For some rows the clone size is stated as once, few or many, or as a class when expanded; others skip it.

size: once
V: TRBV27
J: TRBJ1-6
D: -
CDR3: CASSVGGYNSPLHF
DNA: TGTGCCAGCAGTGTCGGGGGGTATAATTCACCCCTCCACTTT

size: -
V: TRBV18
J: TRBJ1-2
D: -
CDR3: CASSPQTGGARYGYTF
DNA: TGTGCCAGCTCACCCCAGACCGGGGGCGCACGCTATGGCTACACCTTC

size: -
V: TRBV19
J: TRBJ2-3
D: -
CDR3: CASSMDNTDTQYF
DNA: TGTGCCAGTAGTATGGACAACACAGATACGCAGTATTTT

size: -
V: TRBV7-8
J: TRBJ2-2
D: -
CDR3: CASSLGSFGGLVTGELFF
DNA: TGTGCCAGCAGCTTAGGCAGCTTTGGGGGGCTCGTCACCGGGGAGCTGTTTTTT

size: -
V: TRBV27
J: TRBJ2-2
D: -
CDR3: CASSLYTTNTGELFF
DNA: TGTGCCAGCAGTTTATATACGACGAACACCGGGGAGCTGTTTTTT

size: -
V: TRBV5-8
J: TRBJ1-3
D: -
CDR3: CASSLEGARSAIYF
DNA: TGTGCCAGCAGCTTAGAAGGGGCAAGGAGCGCCATATATTTT

size: -
V: TRBV11-2
J: TRBJ2-1
D: -
CDR3: CASSLETEQFF
DNA: TGTGCCAGCAGCTTAGAGACTGAGCAGTTCTTC

size: -
V: TRBV30
J: TRBJ1-4
D: -
CDR3: CAWSATLGTFKNEKLFF
DNA: TGTGCCTGGAGTGCGACCCTCGGGACTTTCAAGAATGAAAAACTGTTTTTT

size: -
V: TRBV9
J: TRBJ2-5
D: TRBD2
CDR3: CASSAGRGLAGGPYQETQYF
DNA: TGTGCCAGCAGCGCCGGGCGCGGACTAGCGGGGGGGCCGTACCAAGAGACCCAGTACTTC

size: -
V: TRBV12-5
J: TRBJ2-5
D: -
CDR3: CASASSGGGETQYF
DNA: TGTGCTAGTGCCTCGTCTGGGGGCGGGGAGACCCAGTACTTC

size: once
V: TRBV5-1
J: TRBJ2-3
D: -
CDR3: CASSSTPTTDTQYF
DNA: TGCGCCAGCAGCAGTACCCCCACCACAGATACGCAGTATTTT

size: once
V: TRBV30
J: TRBJ2-5
D: TRBD2
CDR3: CAWRLAGVVETQYF
DNA: TGTGCCTGGAGACTAGCGGGGGTGGTGGAGACCCAGTACTTC

size: -
V: TRBV19
J: TRBJ1-3
D: -
CDR3: CASRRTGNTIYF
DNA: TGTGCCAGTAGGAGGACAGGAAACACCATATATTTT

size: -
V: TRBV21-1
J: TRBJ1-6
D: -
CDR3: CASSKAKATLYSPLHF
DNA: TGTGCCAGCAGCAAAGCGAAGGCCACTCTCTATTCACCCCTCCACTTT

size: -
V: TRBV28
J: TRBJ2-5
D: TRBD1
CDR3: CASSLGTGMSSETQYF
DNA: TGTGCCAGCAGTTTGGGGACAGGGATGAGTAGCGAGACCCAGTACTTC

size: -
V: TRBV18
J: TRBJ1-5
D: -
CDR3: CASSEVTGRNQPQHF
DNA: TGTGCCAGCTCTGAAGTTACAGGGCGCAATCAGCCCCAGCATTTT

size: -
V: TRBV6-1
J: TRBJ2-7
D: -
CDR3: CASMRTRAGEQYF
DNA: TGTGCCAGCATGAGGACACGGGCGGGCGAGCAGTACTTC

size: -
V: TRBV19
J: TRBJ2-1
D: TRBD1
CDR3: CASSQSSDRRYNEQFF
DNA: TGTGCCAGTAGTCAAAGTTCGGACAGGAGATACAATGAGCAGTTCTTC

size: few
V: TRBV4-2
J: TRBJ2-3
D: TRBD2
CDR3: CASRDRGVTDTQYF
DNA: TGTGCCAGCAGGGATCGGGGGGTGACAGATACGCAGTATTTT

size: few
V: TRBV5-1
J: TRBJ2-5
D: -
CDR3: CASSSGTVETQYF
DNA: TGCGCCAGCAGCTCCGGGACGGTAGAGACCCAGTACTTC

size: -
V: TRBV7-3
J: TRBJ1-2
D: TRBD1
CDR3: CASSLEQGIGGYTF
DNA: TGTGCCAGCAGCTTAGAACAGGGGATTGGTGGCTACACCTTC

size: -
V: TRBV5-4
J: TRBJ2-7
D: -
CDR3: CASSPGDGGAPYEQYF
DNA: TGTGCCAGCAGCCCCGGGGATGGGGGGGCCCCCTACGAGCAGTACTTC

size: -
V: TRBV4-3
J: TRBJ2-2
D: TRBD1
CDR3: CASSPERGPFANTGELFF
DNA: TGCGCCAGCAGCCCCGAGAGGGGGCCGTTCGCGAACACCGGGGAGCTGTTTTTT

size: -
V: TRBV6-6
J: TRBJ1-1
D: -
CDR3: CASRPTSAGYKAFF
DNA: TGTGCCAGCAGGCCCACGAGTGCCGGGTACAAAGCTTTCTTT

size: once
V: TRBV18
J: TRBJ1-6
D: TRBD1
CDR3: CASSPGLGGNSPLHF
DNA: TGTGCCAGCTCACCGGGGTTAGGGGGCAATTCACCCCTCCACTTT

size: -
V: TRBV19
J: TRBJ1-2
D: -
CDR3: CASSIFSAVGGYTF
DNA: TGTGCCAGTAGTATTTTCTCGGCAGTTGGCGGCTACACCTTC

size: once
V: TRBV2
J: TRBJ2-2
D: TRBD1
CDR3: CASRNRDRGHPGELFF
DNA: TGTGCCAGCAGGAATCGGGACAGGGGGCATCCCGGGGAGCTGTTTTTT

size: few
V: TRBV7-8
J: TRBJ2-5
D: -
CDR3: CASSFTETQYF
DNA: TGTGCCAGCAGCTTTACAGAGACCCAGTACTTC

size: -
V: TRBV2
J: TRBJ2-5
D: -
CDR3: CASSGGGAGVTQYF
DNA: TGTGCCAGCAGTGGAGGGGGAGCCGGAGTGACCCAGTACTTC

size: -
V: TRBV28
J: TRBJ1-6
D: TRBD1
CDR3: CASIKTGAHSPLHF
DNA: TGTGCCAGCATCAAGACAGGGGCACATTCACCCCTCCACTTT

size: -
V: TRBV7-6
J: TRBJ2-3
D: TRBD2
CDR3: CASSLGAAGGTDTQYF
DNA: TGTGCCAGCAGCTTAGGGGCGGCCGGGGGGACAGATACGCAGTATTTT

size: -
V: TRBV11-3
J: TRBJ2-5
D: TRBD1
CDR3: CASSSPGQQETQYF
DNA: TGTGCCAGCAGCTCACCGGGACAGCAAGAGACCCAGTACTTC

size: -
V: TRBV6-6
J: TRBJ1-1
D: -
CDR3: CASSSYTGSMNTEAFF
DNA: TGTGCCAGCAGTTCCTACACGGGGAGTATGAACACTGAAGCTTTCTTT

size: -
V: TRBV28
J: TRBJ2-7
D: -
CDR3: CASNPDRQRGYEQYF
DNA: TGTGCCAGCAACCCGGACAGACAGAGGGGCTACGAGCAGTACTTC

size: -
V: TRBV30
J: TRBJ2-1
D: -
CDR3: CAWREGGYYNEQFF
DNA: TGTGCCTGGAGGGAGGGGGGTTACTACAATGAGCAGTTCTTC

size: -
V: TRBV6-5
J: TRBJ1-1
D: -
CDR3: CASAPRGTEAFF
DNA: TGTGCCAGCGCTCCTCGGGGAACTGAAGCTTTCTTT

size: once
V: TRBV9
J: TRBJ2-2
D: TRBD2
CDR3: CASSVQRRLAGLGELFF
DNA: TGTGCCAGCAGCGTCCAAAGAAGACTAGCGGGGTTGGGGGAGCTGTTTTTT

size: -
V: TRBV7-3
J: TRBJ2-3
D: -
CDR3: CASSSLGSTSTDTQYF
DNA: TGTGCCAGCAGCTCCCTGGGCTCAACTAGCACAGATACGCAGTATTTT

size: few
V: TRBV27
J: TRBJ2-7
D: -
CDR3: CASSTPYEQYF
DNA: TGTGCCAGCAGTACCCCCTACGAGCAGTACTTC

size: -
V: TRBV19
J: TRBJ1-1
D: TRBD1
CDR3: CASSTGQGRFFRGVNTEAFF
DNA: TGTGCCAGTAGTACCGGACAGGGACGGTTTTTTCGAGGAGTGAACACTGAAGCTTTCTTT

size: -
V: TRBV5-1
J: TRBJ2-3
D: -
CDR3: CASSLALGNGADTQYF
DNA: TGCGCCAGCAGCCTGGCGTTGGGAAACGGTGCAGATACGCAGTATTTT

size: -
V: TRBV10-3
J: TRBJ1-2
D: -
CDR3: CAISDSRGNYGYTF
DNA: TGTGCCATCAGTGACTCAAGAGGGAACTATGGCTACACCTTC

size: -
V: TRBV5-1
J: TRBJ2-5
D: -
CDR3: CASSLLQETQYF
DNA: TGCGCCAGCAGCCTCCTCCAAGAGACCCAGTACTTC

size: -
V: TRBV6-1
J: TRBJ1-2
D: TRBD1
CDR3: CASSRRDRGPYGYTF
DNA: TGTGCCAGCAGCCGCCGGGACAGGGGACCCTATGGCTACACCTTC

size: -
V: TRBV6-1
J: TRBJ2-5
D: TRBD1
CDR3: CASRETGGFQETQYF
DNA: TGTGCCAGCAGGGAGACAGGGGGCTTCCAAGAGACCCAGTACTTC

size: -
V: TRBV5-6
J: TRBJ2-5
D: -
CDR3: CASSSPGRGLLYF
DNA: TGTGCCAGCAGCTCTCCGGGGAGGGGGCTATTATACTTC

size: -
V: TRBV2
J: TRBJ1-6
D: -
CDR3: CASSESRGNSPLHF
DNA: TGTGCCAGCAGTGAGTCCAGGGGTAATTCACCCCTCCACTTT

size: -
V: TRBV30
J: TRBJ1-3
D: -
CDR3: CAWDPGRASSGNTIYF
DNA: TGTGCCTGGGATCCTGGACGGGCGAGCTCTGGAAACACCATATATTTT

size: -
V: TRBV11-3
J: TRBJ2-7
D: TRBD1
CDR3: CASSLGDRGQGDEQYF
DNA: TGTGCCAGCAGCTTAGGGGACCGGGGACAGGGTGACGAGCAGTACTTC

size: once
V: TRBV5-4
J: TRBJ1-1
D: -
CDR3: CASSSGRADTEAFF
DNA: TGTGCCAGCAGCTCGGGCAGGGCGGACACTGAAGCTTTCTTT

size: -
V: TRBV7-9
J: TRBJ2-7
D: TRBD1
CDR3: CASSVGQGSVGEQYF
DNA: TGTGCCAGCAGCGTAGGACAGGGCTCCGTCGGCGAGCAGTACTTC

size: -
V: TRBV7-3
J: TRBJ2-2
D: -
CDR3: CASSLRPGLQGTGELFF
DNA: TGTGCCAGCAGCTTAAGACCGGGACTCCAAGGCACCGGGGAGCTGTTTTTT

size: -
V: TRBV28
J: TRBJ2-1
D: -
CDR3: CASSPRFQGEQFF
DNA: TGTGCCAGCAGCCCCCGGTTCCAGGGGGAGCAGTTCTTC

size: -
V: TRBV5-4
J: TRBJ1-1
D: -
CDR3: CASSYLQSAEAFF
DNA: TGTGCCAGCAGCTACCTCCAGAGCGCTGAAGCTTTCTTT

size: -
V: TRBV5-1
J: TRBJ1-5
D: -
CDR3: CATLGHWGTARSNQPQHF
DNA: TGCGCCACCCTAGGACATTGGGGAACAGCGAGAAGCAATCAGCCCCAGCATTTT

size: -
V: TRBV27
J: TRBJ1-1
D: -
CDR3: CASSLRGLSAEAFF
DNA: TGTGCCAGCAGTTTAAGGGGGTTAAGCGCTGAAGCTTTCTTT

size: -
V: TRBV2
J: TRBJ1-5
D: -
CDR3: CASSEMEGSGNQPQHF
DNA: TGTGCCAGCAGTGAAATGGAGGGCTCGGGCAATCAGCCCCAGCATTTT

size: -
V: TRBV5-1
J: TRBJ1-3
D: -
CDR3: CASSLSGTTGNTIYF
DNA: TGCGCCAGCAGCTTGTCGGGGACAACTGGAAACACCATATATTTT

size: -
V: TRBV5-4
J: TRBJ2-2
D: TRBD1
CDR3: CASSFPDRASGELFF
DNA: TGTGCCAGCAGCTTTCCGGACAGGGCGTCCGGGGAGCTGTTTTTT